What follows describes a single T cell receptor (beta chain). Its antigen is not known. cDNA libraries for TCR beta contained unique molecular identifiers. The T cell input of roughly 1 to 11 million gave roughly 0.5 million cDNA molecules. TCRdb called the PCR reads again in MiXCR, with one record for every CDR3 protein. The sample lists 400,000 to 500,000 distinct CDR3 sequences, 30% to 40% occurring once. These data originate in a study of post-analysis software for immune sequencing data. Study-wide background: Secondary progressive, relapsing-remitting and progressive-relapsing multiple sclerosis were among the included disease courses.

The study, taken as a whole, reports: Controls had lower frequencies than patients of about 5 TRBV segments, which included TRBV5-6, TRBV5-1 and TRBV20-1. The study found significantly lower normalized Chao1 diversity in multiple sclerosis patients than in controls.

The CDR3 length is 15 residues. Germline CDR1 is SGHRS and CDR2 is YFSETQ. V lost 0 bases to trimming and J lost 7 bases; unmatched junction nucleotides: 6. The origin of this receptor is a girl aged 2 to 9 with multiple sclerosis. Sample: blood. The rearrangement links TRBV5-1 to TRBJ1-4, with 7 bases aligning to TRBD1. The CDR3 region is CASSLATGEREKLFF. The CDR3 coding sequence is TGCGCCAGCAGCTTGGCCACAGGGGAGCGTGAAAAACTGTTTTTT. Full variable domain (remainder filled in from reference TRBV5-1 and TRBJ1-4): KAGVTQTPRYLIKTRGQQVTLSCSPISGHRSVSWYQQTPGQGLQFLFEYFSETQRNKGNFPGRFSGRQFSNSRSEMNVSTLELGDSALYLCASSLATGEREKLFFGSGTQLSVL.